Shown below are 4 T cell receptor beta chains from a single sample sequenced in a study of CD4+ T cells in melanoma. Data came from immunoSEQ multiplex PCR; TCRdb stores just in-frame clones and leaves some out. The sample has 50,000 to 60,000 clones, 55% to 75% seen once. Sequencing was performed on tumor tissue. These receptors were obtained from a human donor with melanoma.

This rearrangement joins TRBV5-4 to TRBJ2-1, with 16 bases matching TRBD2. The CDR3 totals 18 residues. Germline V gene data show CDR1 as SGHNT and CDR2 as YYREEE (reference sequence). With 4 bases clipped from V and 3 bases from J, the junction kept 7 bases outside the gene matches. CDR3 in DNA: TGTGCCAGCAGCCCAGGGACTAGCGGGGGGGCTCACTACAATGAGCAGTTCTTC. It specifies CASSPGTSGGAHYNEQFF.

V and J are TRBV6-1 and TRBJ1-5, with D perhaps matching TRBD1 (6 bases). Germline values: CDR1 MNHNS, CDR2 SASEGT. The V end was cut by 5 bases, the J end by 8 bases, with 10 bases between. This CDR3 comprises 12 residues. The CDR3 reads CASSPDRKPQHF. The CDR3 bases are TGTGCCAGCAGTCCAGACAGGAAGCCCCAGCATTTT.

This clone has a handful of counts. The chain carries TRBV27 and TRBJ1-1; 7 bases map to TRBD1. There are 14 residues in the CDR3. Germline CDR1 and CDR2: MNHEY and SMNVEV (reference sequence). With V trimmed by 6 bases and J by 3 bases, 7 bases remained unmatched. CDR3 DNA sequence: TGTGCCAGCAGAAGAGACAGGGTGGACACTGAAGCTTTCTTT. It is translated as CASRRDRVDTEAFF.

V is TRBV9 and J is TRBJ2-1; TRBD2 aligns across 8 bases. Unmatched junction bases numbered 8, after V lost 5 bases and J lost 4 bases. Looked up from germline, CDR1 is SGDLS and CDR2 is YYNGEE. The CDR3 loop spans 15 amino acids. The CDR3 bases are TGTGCCAGCAGGTGGAGCGGGGGAACGTACAATGAGCAGTTCTTC. Encoded protein: CASRWSGGTYNEQFF.